This T cell receptor (beta chain) originates from a study of T cells in Graves' hyperthyroidism and ophthalmopathy. Amplified regions were TCR beta CDR3 sequences from RNA transcripts. First-round RT-PCR targeting the TCR CDR3 was performed with the HTBI primer set. Each CDR3 protein is one row after TCRdb ran MiXCR on the multiplex PCR reads. The table shows more than 550,000 distinct CDR3 sequences, with around 15% occurring only once. The V gene end was trimmed by 5 bases and the J gene end by 5 bases; junction bases not matched to a gene: 8. The CDR3 sequence is 15 residues long. Germline CDR1 reads MDHEN; CDR2 reads SYDVKM.

The receptor was derived from a man in his forties or fifties with Graves' hyperthyroidism. The sequencing input was blood. The V and J genes are TRBV28 and TRBJ2-2; 7 bases line up with TRBD1. The CDR3 DNA sequence: TGTGCCAGCAGTGCCCAGGGGGTTTGGACCGGGGAGCTGTTTTTT. Residues: CASSAQGVWTGELFF. Filled out from reference TRBV28 and TRBJ2-2, the complete variable domain reads DVKVTQSSRYLVKRTGEKVFLECVQDMDHENMFWYRQDPGLGLRLIYFSYDVKMKEKGDIPEGYSVSREKKERFSLILESASTNQTSMYLCASSAQGVWTGELFFGEGSRLTVL.